These 27 T cell receptor beta chains came from one sample sequenced in a study of PD-L1 blockade in urothelial cancer. Repertoires were generated with immunoSEQ multiplex PCR, while TCRdb's copy carries only in-frame clones and drops some. The table records about 72,000 clones, approximately 83% of them present only once. Documented time point: pretreatment peripheral blood. Sequences were derived from PBMCs, sampled around atezolizumab (anti-PD-L1) treatment. These receptors originate from a man between 60 and 75 years old with urothelial cancer.

J is TRBJ1-1 and V is TRBV5-1; TRBD1 agrees at 7 bases. Germline-derived CDR1 and CDR2 are SGHRS and YFSETQ. V lost 0 bases and J lost 3; bases outside the gene matches: 8. The CDR3 runs 16 residues. DNA for the CDR3: TGCGCCAGCAGCTTGGGAGGGACAGCACAGGACACTGAAGCTTTCTTT. Translation gives CASSLGGTAQDTEAFF.

The chain employs TRBV5-1 and TRBJ2-6; a weak D match, TRBD1 (5 bases). CDR3 length equals 16 residues. Germline V gene lookup returns CDR1 SGHRS and CDR2 YFSETQ. Trimming stripped 0 bases from V and 4 bases from J, with 11 bases between. The CDR3, as DNA: TGCGCCAGCAGCTTGGACGGACAATCCGGGGCCAACGTCCTGACTTTC. Its protein product is CASSLDGQSGANVLTF. Drawing the rest from reference TRBV5-1 and TRBJ2-6, the complete variable domain is KAGVTQTPRYLIKTRGQQVTLSCSPISGHRSVSWYQQTPGQGLQFLFEYFSETQRNKGNFPGRFSGRQFSNSRSEMNVSTLELGDSALYLCASSLDGQSGANVLTFGAGSRLTVL.

The gene calls are TRBV11-2 and TRBJ2-7; D is unclear. Deletions cut 2 bases from V and 1 base from J, with 6 bases between. The CDR3 loop spans 13 amino acids. CDR1 and CDR2 (germline): SGHAT, FQNNGV. CDR3 nucleotide sequence: TGTGCCAGCAGCTTATTAATTTCCTACGAGCAGTACTTC. Translated: CASSLLISYEQYF. The whole variable domain, remainder taken from reference TRBV11-2 and TRBJ2-7, is EAGVAQSPRYKIIEKRQSVAFWCNPISGHATLYWYQQILGQGPKLLIQFQNNGVVDDSQLPKDRFSAERLKGVDSTLKIQPAKLEDSAVYLCASSLLISYEQYFGPGTRLTVT.

This rearrangement joins TRBV27 to TRBJ2-7; perhaps TRBD1 as D (6 bases). Trimming stripped 6 bases from V and 1 base from J, with 13 bases between. Germline values: CDR1 MNHEY, CDR2 SMNVEV (reference sequence). The CDR3 runs to 14 residues. The CDR3 region has the DNA TGTGCCAGCAGCCGTGACAGGAATTCCTACGAGCAGTACTTC. The encoded protein is CASSRDRNSYEQYF.

The gene calls are TRBV2 and TRBJ2-1; the D gene is possibly TRBD2 (7 bases). Germline-derived CDR1 and CDR2 are SNHLY and FYNNEI. Trimming removed 5 bases from V and 5 bases from J, with 19 bases in between. CDR3 length: 16 residues. The CDR3 spells CASSPWVAGGHNEQFF. The CDR3 DNA sequence: TGTGCCAGCAGTCCTTGGGTGGCCGGGGGGCACAATGAGCAGTTCTTC.

The V and J genes are TRBV29-1 and TRBJ2-2, with 8 nucleotides matching TRBD1. Trimming cost V 5 bases and J 2 bases; bases outside gene matches: 4. Germline V CDR1 and CDR2: SQVTM, ANQGSEA. The CDR3 has 14 amino acids. The CDR3 region is CSVRDRRNTGELFF. CDR3 coding DNA: TGCAGCGTTCGGGACAGGCGAAACACCGGGGAGCTGTTTTTT.

This chain uses TRBV30 with TRBJ1-4; TRBD1 matches 9 bases. The V segment lost 2 bases and the J segment 7 bases; nucleotides outside the gene matches: 2. Germline CDR1 GTSNPN, CDR2 SVGIG (reference sequence). This CDR3 region has 13 residues. The CDR3 protein is CAWSRQGVEKLFF. Written as DNA, the CDR3 is TGTGCCTGGAGTAGACAGGGGGTTGAAAAACTGTTTTTT.

V usage is TRBV5-1 and J usage is TRBJ1-4; tentative D call: TRBD1 (6 bases). Trimming took off 2 bases at V and 10 bases at J, with 12 bases between the two ends. The CDR3 has 13 amino acids. Germline assignment: CDR1 SGHRS and CDR2 YFSETQ. CDR3 loop: CASSFREGGKLFF. The CDR3 DNA follows: TGCGCCAGCAGCTTCCGGGAAGGGGGAAAACTGTTTTTT.

Here the CDR3 DNA reads TGTGCCAGCAGCTTGAGCGAGACCCAGTACTTC. Encoded protein: CASSLSETQYF. The V gene is TRBV5-4, the J gene TRBJ2-5; D gene unclear. Germline-derived CDR1 and CDR2 are SGHNT and YYREEE (reference sequence). This CDR3 spans 11 amino acids. V gave up 1 base and J gave up 5 bases, with 3 bases separating them.

This chain connects TRBV28 to TRBJ2-7, with a weak D call TRBD1 (5 bases). This CDR3 region has 15 residues. Trimming removed 3 bases from V and 2 bases from J, with 14 bases in between. Germline CDR1 and CDR2: MDHEN and SYDVKM. CDR3 nucleotide sequence: TGTGCCAGCAGTTTCTTGGGGCTTGGAGCCTACGAGCAGTACTTC. Translation: CASSFLGLGAYEQYF. Complete variable domain (other parts from reference TRBV28 and TRBJ2-7): DVKVTQSSRYLVKRTGEKVFLECVQDMDHENMFWYRQDPGLGLRLIYFSYDVKMKEKGDIPEGYSVSREKKERFSLILESASTNQTSMYLCASSFLGLGAYEQYFGPGTRLTVT.

The chain recombines TRBV7-2 with TRBJ1-4; D unclear. The V gene lost 3 bases and the J gene lost 5 bases, with 16 bases spanning the gap. Germline CDR1 reads SGHTA; CDR2 reads FQGNSA. The CDR3 spans 16 residues. The CDR3 protein is CASSFNSQTGNEKLFF. The CDR3 region has the DNA TGTGCCAGCAGCTTCAACTCCCAGACGGGGAATGAAAAACTGTTTTTT.

The rearrangement links TRBV15 to TRBJ1-1; D gene unclear. CDR3 length equals 12 residues. In germline, CDR1 is LNHNV, CDR2 YYDKDF (reference sequence). The V and J ends lost 0 bases and 10 bases respectively, with 9 bases between them. CDR3 protein: CATSRDLTLAFF. The CDR3 nucleotides are TGTGCCACCAGCAGAGATCTGACTCTAGCTTTCTTT.

Here the CDR3 reads CASSGEFNQPQHF. The CDR3 region has the DNA TGTGCCAGCAGTGGAGAATTCAATCAGCCCCAGCATTTT. This chain joins TRBV2 and TRBJ1-5; D is unresolved. The V gene's germline CDR1 is SNHLY and CDR2 FYNNEI. V lost 4 bases, J lost 3 bases, and 7 bases lay in between. This CDR3 spans 13 amino acids.

The chain combines TRBV29-1 with TRBJ2-5; D possibly corresponds to TRBD2 (6 bases). There are 16 residues in the CDR3. Germline V gene sequence: CDR1 SQVTM, CDR2 ANQGSEA. The V end lost 0 bases, the J end lost 5 bases, and 19 bases lay between the germline ends. Here the CDR3 reads CSVEDYRDSWGETQYF. CDR3 nucleotides: TGCAGCGTTGAAGACTACCGGGACTCTTGGGGGGAGACCCAGTACTTC.

The gene calls are TRBV7-6 and TRBJ2-3; TRBD1 aligns across 8 bases. Trimming took 3 bases from V and 4 from J; bases not matched to a gene: 6. CDR3 length: 15 amino acids. The germline V gene encodes CDR1 SGHVS and CDR2 FNYEAQ. CDR3 DNA: TGTGCCAGCAGCTTGGAGGACAGGGCTTCAGATACGCAGTATTTT. Its translation is CASSLEDRASDTQYF.

The chain carries TRBV5-1 and TRBJ2-3, with D possibly TRBD2 on 5 matching bases. CDR3 length equals 14 residues. The germline CDR1 and CDR2 sequences are SGHRS and YFSETQ. The V and J ends lost 0 bases and 5 bases respectively, with 10 bases between them. The CDR3 DNA sequence: TGCGCCAGCAGCTTGGGGCCCGAGGGAGATACGCAGTATTTT. It is translated as CASSLGPEGDTQYF.

This chain uses TRBV5-1 with TRBJ2-5; D not certain. The CDR3 runs 12 residues. Germline loops: CDR1 SGHRS, CDR2 YFSETQ. V was clipped by 0 bases and J by 5 bases, with 5 bases between them. CDR3 sequence (DNA): TGCGCCAGCAGCTTGGGTCTGGAGACCCAGTACTTC. Translation gives CASSLGLETQYF.

The rearrangement joins TRBV10-1 to TRBJ2-1; 8 bases are a match to TRBD2. The CDR3 totals 15 residues. Looked up from germline, CDR1 is WNHNN and CDR2 is SYGVQD (reference sequence). The V and J ends lost 2 bases and 5 bases, in that order; junction bases with no gene match: 5. The CDR3 DNA sequence: TGCGCCAGCAGTGAGATGCGAGCGGGGGACAATGAGCAGTTCTTC. Its protein product is CASSEMRAGDNEQFF.

CDR3 bases: TGTGCCAGCAGCCCGGTCTATCACTACGAGCAGTACTTC. It yields the protein CASSPVYHYEQYF. This chain uses TRBV11-1 with TRBJ2-7; no firm D call. The CDR3 consists of 13 residues. Trimming took 5 bases from V and 3 from J, leaving 11 bases between them. Looked up from germline, CDR1 is SGHAT and CDR2 is FQDESV (reference sequence).

The rearrangement links TRBV7-9 to TRBJ1-3; 7 bases are a match to TRBD1. The CDR3 is 15 amino acids. V lost 5 bases and J lost 0; bases outside the gene matches: 4. Germline values: CDR1 SEHNR, CDR2 FQNEAQ (reference sequence). CDR3 sequence reads: CASSRDRNSGNTIYF. CDR3 sequence (DNA): TGTGCCAGCAGCCGGGACAGAAACTCTGGAAACACCATATATTTT.

The rearrangement uses TRBV6-6 and TRBJ2-5; D perhaps matches TRBD1 (6 bases). CDR3 length: 15 residues. The germline gives CDR1 MNHNY, CDR2 SVGAGI (reference sequence). V lost 2 bases to trimming and J lost 4 bases, with 14 bases between them. Written as DNA, the CDR3 is TGTGCCAGCAGTTACGAGTCAGGGGCGGGAGAGACCCAGTACTTC. This gives the protein CASSYESGAGETQYF.

A single count supports this clone. The chain combines TRBV10-3 with TRBJ2-3; a possible D gene is TRBD2 (7 bases). Per the germline V gene, CDR1 is ENHRY and CDR2 is SYGVKD. The CDR3 loop spans 16 amino acids. V was trimmed by 6 bases and J by 1 base, leaving 17 bases between them. CDR3 bases: TGTGCCATCAGCGACAGCGGGGACACCCGCACAGATACGCAGTATTTT. Amino acid sequence: CAISDSGDTRTDTQYF.

The sample holds one count of this clone. The chain has TRBV4-1 and TRBJ2-1; no definite D call. CDR1 MGHRA and CDR2 YSYEKL come from the germline V gene. The CDR3 is 15 amino acids. Trimming pared 5 bases from V and 1 base from J, leaving 12 bases between. In DNA form, the CDR3 reads TGCGCCAGCAGCTTCGGTGTAGAATCCTACAATGAGCAGTTCTTC. The encoded protein is CASSFGVESYNEQFF.

The CDR3 region has the DNA TGTGCCAGCAGCTTTGCAGAGAACACTGAAGCTTTCTTT. Translation gives CASSFAENTEAFF. The rearrangement links TRBV7-3 to TRBJ1-1; D is ambiguous. This CDR3 spans 13 amino acids. Germline CDR1 is SGHTA and CDR2 is FQGTGA. V was pared by 3 bases and J by 1 base, with 6 bases between.

This chain uses TRBV4-1 with TRBJ2-7, with TRBD2 matching 7 bases. V gave up 4 bases and J gave up 2 bases; unmatched junction bases: 5. Germline V lookup: CDR1 MGHRA, CDR2 YSYEKL. This CDR3 has 14 residues. CDR3 in DNA: TGCGCCAGCAGCCCCTGGGGGGGGGCCTACGAGCAGTACTTC. The encoded protein is CASSPWGGAYEQYF.

This clone is a singleton in its sample. This rearrangement joins TRBV7-2 to TRBJ1-4, with TRBD1 matching over 7 bases. The V gene end was trimmed by 4 bases and the J gene end by 5 bases; junction bases not matched to a gene: 4. CDR1 and CDR2 from the germline V gene are SGHTA and FQGNSA. This CDR3 contains 14 residues. The CDR3 sequence is CASSWTGRNEKLFF. The CDR3 region has the DNA TGTGCCAGCAGCTGGACAGGCCGCAATGAAAAACTGTTTTTT.

This clone was observed a single time. This sequence joins TRBV7-2 and TRBJ2-5; a possible D gene is TRBD1 (7 bases). Deletions cut 5 bases from V and 2 bases from J, with 12 bases between. CDR1 and CDR2 from the germline V gene are SGHTA and FQGNSA. The CDR3 sequence is 14 residues long. CDR3 region: CASSTRGEQETQYF. The CDR3 region has the DNA TGTGCCAGCAGCACCAGGGGGGAGCAAGAGACCCAGTACTTC.